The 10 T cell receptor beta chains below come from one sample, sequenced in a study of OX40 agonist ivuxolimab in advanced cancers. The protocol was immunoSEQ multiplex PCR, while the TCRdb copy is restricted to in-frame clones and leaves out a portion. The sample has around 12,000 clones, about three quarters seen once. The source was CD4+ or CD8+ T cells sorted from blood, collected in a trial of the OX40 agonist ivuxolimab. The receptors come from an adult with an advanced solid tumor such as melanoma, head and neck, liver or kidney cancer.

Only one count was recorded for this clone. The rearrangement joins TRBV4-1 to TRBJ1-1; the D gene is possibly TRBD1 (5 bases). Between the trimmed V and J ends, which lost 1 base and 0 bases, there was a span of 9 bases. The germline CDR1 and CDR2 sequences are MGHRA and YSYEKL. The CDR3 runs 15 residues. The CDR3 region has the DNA TGCGCCAGCAGCCAAGTGATGGGACTGAACACTGAAGCTTTCTTT. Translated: CASSQVMGLNTEAFF.

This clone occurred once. The CDR3 coding sequence is TGTGCCAGCAGCTTACGACCCTACAATGAGCAGTTCTTC. Protein product: CASSLRPYNEQFF. The chain combines TRBV11-3 with TRBJ2-1; D is ambiguous. V lost 2 bases to trimming and J lost 2 bases, with 4 bases between them. The CDR3 totals 13 residues. Per the germline V gene, CDR1 is SGHNT and CDR2 is YENEEA.

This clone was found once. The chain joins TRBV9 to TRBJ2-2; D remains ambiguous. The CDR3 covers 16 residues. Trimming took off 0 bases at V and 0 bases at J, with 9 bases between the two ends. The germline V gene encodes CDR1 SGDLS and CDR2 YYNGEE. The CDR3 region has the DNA TGTGCCAGCAGCGTAGTTTCCGATCCGAACACCGGGGAGCTGTTTTTT. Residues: CASSVVSDPNTGELFF.

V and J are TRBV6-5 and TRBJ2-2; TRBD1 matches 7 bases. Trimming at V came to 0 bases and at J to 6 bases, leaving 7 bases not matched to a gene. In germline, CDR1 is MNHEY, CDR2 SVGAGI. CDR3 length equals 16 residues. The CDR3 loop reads CASSYSETGVPGELFF. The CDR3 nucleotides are TGTGCCAGCAGTTACTCCGAAACAGGGGTGCCCGGGGAGCTGTTTTTT.

The chain's CDR3 is CASSPPNSYEQYF. The CDR3, as DNA: TGTGCCAGCAGTCCCCCCAACTCCTACGAGCAGTACTTC. The J gene is TRBJ2-7, the V gene TRBV27; D unresolved. The CDR3 is made up of 13 amino acids. The germline V and J ends were trimmed by 5 bases and 0 bases, with 8 bases remaining between them. The germline V gene has CDR1 MNHEY and CDR2 SMNVEV (reference sequence).

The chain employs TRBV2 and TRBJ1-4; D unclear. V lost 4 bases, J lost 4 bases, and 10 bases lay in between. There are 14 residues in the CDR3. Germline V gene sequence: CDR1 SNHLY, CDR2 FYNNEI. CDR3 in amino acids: CASSGTGFNEKLFF. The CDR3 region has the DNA TGTGCCAGCAGTGGAACGGGCTTTAATGAAAAACTGTTTTTT.

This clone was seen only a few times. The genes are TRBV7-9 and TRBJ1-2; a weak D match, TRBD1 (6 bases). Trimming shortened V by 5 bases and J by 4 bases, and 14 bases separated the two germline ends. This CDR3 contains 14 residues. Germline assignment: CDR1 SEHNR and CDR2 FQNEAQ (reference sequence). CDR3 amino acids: CASSQSLGAYGYTF. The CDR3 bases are TGTGCCAGCAGCCAATCATTGGGGGCCTATGGCTACACCTTC. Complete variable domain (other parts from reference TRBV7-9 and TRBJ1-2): DTGVSQNPRHKITKRGQNVTFRCDPISEHNRLYWYRQTLGQGPEFLTYFQNEAQLEKSRLLSDRFSAERPKGSFSTLEIQRTEQGDSAMYLCASSQSLGAYGYTFGSGTRLTVV.

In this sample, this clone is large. CDR3 DNA: TGTGCCAGTAGTAACGGATACAATGAGCAGTTCTTC. Translating gives CASSNGYNEQFF. J is TRBJ2-1 and V is TRBV19, with D uncertain. The V end was cut by 4 bases, the J end by 4 bases, with 5 bases between. This CDR3 is 12 amino acids long. From germline, CDR1 is LNHDA and CDR2 SQIVND (reference sequence).

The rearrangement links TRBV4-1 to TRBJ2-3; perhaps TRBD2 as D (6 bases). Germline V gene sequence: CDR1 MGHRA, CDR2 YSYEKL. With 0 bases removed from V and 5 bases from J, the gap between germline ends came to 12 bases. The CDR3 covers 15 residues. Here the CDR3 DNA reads TGCGCCAGCAGCCAAGAAGGAGGGGCGGGAGATACGCAGTATTTT. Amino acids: CASSQEGGAGDTQYF.

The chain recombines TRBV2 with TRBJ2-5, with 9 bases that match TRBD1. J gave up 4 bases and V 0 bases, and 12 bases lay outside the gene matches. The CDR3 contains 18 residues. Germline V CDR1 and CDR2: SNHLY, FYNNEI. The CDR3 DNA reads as TGTGCCAGCAGTGAAGCGCTTCTCTGGGGACAGGGAAGAGAGACCCAGTACTTC. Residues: CASSEALLWGQGRETQYF.